A single sample gave rise to the 16 T cell receptor beta chains below, sequenced in a study of PD-1 blockade in mismatch repair-deficient tumors. Produced via immunoSEQ multiplex PCR; TCRdb's table is partial and in-frame only. Of roughly 120,000 clones in the sample, 88% were seen once. The sequencing used peripheral blood, collected approximately 73 weeks after starting pembrolizumab. Receptor source: an adult with mismatch repair-deficient cancer.

This chain uses TRBV14 with TRBJ2-7; TRBD2 matches 12 bases. Trimming at V came to 1 base and at J to 4 bases, leaving 2 bases not matched to a gene. The CDR3 is 15 amino acids. From germline, CDR1 is SGHDN and CDR2 FVKESK. DNA for the CDR3: TGTGCCAGCAGCCAAGGTCTAGCGGGAGGGTACGAGCAGTACTTC. Its translation is CASSQGLAGGYEQYF.

The V gene is TRBV4-1, the J gene TRBJ1-5; the D is unclear. The CDR3 loop spans 15 amino acids. Trimming stripped 5 bases from V and 3 bases from J, with 14 bases between. CDR1 MGHRA and CDR2 YSYEKL come from the germline V gene. CDR3 protein: CASSATEGSNQPQHF. The CDR3 nucleotides are TGCGCCAGCAGCGCGACTGAGGGTTCCAATCAGCCCCAGCATTTT.

This clone was observed many times. J is TRBJ2-2 and V is TRBV11-3, with D maybe TRBD2 (5 bases). V lost 11 bases and J lost 7, with 11 bases in between. Germline V gene sequence: CDR1 SGHNT, CDR2 YENEEA. The CDR3 is made up of 11 amino acids. The chain's CDR3 is CASNEGGELFF. The CDR3, as DNA: TGTGCCTCAAATGAGGGCGGGGAGCTGTTTTTT.

CDR3 protein: CAIRDTDSGNTGELFF. CDR3 DNA sequence: TGTGCCATCAGGGATACTGACAGCGGGAACACCGGGGAGCTGTTTTTT. V gene TRBV10-3 combines with J gene TRBJ2-2, with D possibly being TRBD1 or TRBD2 (5 bases each). The germline V gene has CDR1 ENHRY and CDR2 SYGVKD. The CDR3 runs to 16 residues. V lost 6 bases and J 1 base, leaving 15 bases between the germline ends.

V usage is TRBV30 and J usage is TRBJ2-1; 7 bases are a match to TRBD2. CDR1 and CDR2 (germline): GTSNPN, SVGIG (reference sequence). Trimming cost V 3 bases and J 2 bases; bases outside gene matches: 7. This CDR3 has 15 residues. CDR3 nucleotide sequence: TGTGCCTGGAGCCCGGGACTACGACCCTACAATGAGCAGTTCTTC. Encoded protein: CAWSPGLRPYNEQFF.

This clone was found once. The same CDR3 also results from other DNA sequences found in this sample. This chain connects TRBV9 to TRBJ2-7; D is possibly TRBD1 (5 bases). This CDR3 region has 12 residues. The V end was cut by 4 bases, the J end by 5 bases, with 10 bases between. Germline V gives CDR1 SGDLS, CDR2 YYNGEE. CDR3 DNA sequence: TGTGCCAGCAGCAAGGGGCCGGACGAGCAGTACTTC. It translates to CASSKGPDEQYF.

The gene calls are TRBV4-3 and TRBJ1-1; the D is unclear. The germline V and J ends were trimmed by 0 bases and 3 bases, with 5 bases remaining between them. CDR1 is LGHNA and CDR2 is YSLEER in the germline V gene. This CDR3 has 13 amino acids. CDR3 sequence (DNA): TGCGCCAGCAGCCAAGAGCACGACACTGAAGCTTTCTTT. This encodes CASSQEHDTEAFF.

The chain has TRBV5-1 and TRBJ2-3; 8 positions match TRBD1. The germline CDR1 and CDR2 sequences are SGHRS and YFSETQ. V was pared by 4 bases and J by 4 bases, with 8 bases of the junction left unmatched. The CDR3 runs to 15 residues. The CDR3 DNA reads TGCGCCAGCAGCATTTCAGGGGGCGCCGCAGATACGCAGTATTTT. It is translated as CASSISGGAADTQYF.

V gene TRBV12-5 combines with J gene TRBJ2-2; tentative D call: TRBD1 (6 bases). The CDR3 is 13 residues long. V was trimmed by 5 bases and J by 6 bases, leaving 10 bases between them. CDR1 and CDR2 from the germline V gene are LGHNT and FRNRAP. In DNA, the CDR3 is TGTGCTAGTGGTCGGCAGGGGCCCGGGGAGCTGTTTTTT. This gives the protein CASGRQGPGELFF.

J is TRBJ2-7 and V is TRBV11-2; TRBD2 aligns across 11 bases. The CDR3 has 16 amino acids. The V gene end was trimmed by 5 bases and the J gene end by 5 bases; junction bases not matched to a gene: 11. Germline V gene data show CDR1 as SGHAT and CDR2 as FQNNGV. CDR3 bases: TGTGCCAGCAGCCTAATAGTGGGGACTAGCGGCCACGAGCAGTACTTC. It is translated as CASSLIVGTSGHEQYF.

The CDR3 DNA sequence: TGTGCCAGCAGTGAAGGGGTCAGGGGGCGTAGGTACGAGCAGTACTTC. Amino acids: CASSEGVRGRRYEQYF. The V and J genes are TRBV6-1 and TRBJ2-7, with 8 bases identical to TRBD1. CDR3 length equals 16 residues. Germline V gene sequence: CDR1 MNHNS, CDR2 SASEGT. V lost 1 base to trimming and J lost 4 bases; unmatched junction nucleotides: 9.

The CDR3 sequence: CASSVSIYGTHDEQFF. CDR3 sequence (DNA): TGTGCCAGCAGCGTATCCATCTACGGGACCCACGATGAGCAGTTCTTC. The rearrangement uses TRBV9 and TRBJ2-1; D may correspond to TRBD1 or TRBD2 (5 bases each). This CDR3 region has 16 residues. V lost 1 base and J lost 8, with 19 bases in between. CDR1 and CDR2 (germline): SGDLS, YYNGEE.

The gene calls are TRBV20-1 and TRBJ2-7, with no clear D. Germline values: CDR1 DFQATT, CDR2 SNEGSKA (reference sequence). The CDR3 totals 11 residues. V was pared by 2 bases and J by 2 bases, with 4 bases between. The CDR3 region has the DNA TGCAGTGCTAGACTTACCTACGAGCAGTACTTC. Translated, it gives CSARLTYEQYF.

V is TRBV5-4 and J is TRBJ2-7, with TRBD2 identical over 8 bases. J gave up 3 bases and V 0 bases, and 5 bases lay outside the gene matches. The CDR3 contains 15 residues. CDR1 and CDR2 (germline): SGHNT, YYREEE (reference sequence). The CDR3 region has the DNA TGTGCCAGCAGCTTGGACGGGAGGGCCGACTACGAGCAGTACTTC. Translating it yields CASSLDGRADYEQYF.

This clone is a singleton in its sample. The chain is built from TRBV5-6 and TRBJ2-1; 8 bases align to TRBD1. J was trimmed by 5 bases and V by 4 bases; bases with no gene match: 11. The V gene's germline CDR1 is SGHDT and CDR2 YYEEEE. The CDR3 has 16 amino acids. The CDR3 loop reads CASSPRPDRGDNEQFF. In DNA form, the CDR3 reads TGTGCCAGCAGCCCCCGTCCCGACAGGGGAGACAATGAGCAGTTCTTC. Combining the CDR3 with reference TRBV5-6 and TRBJ2-1 gives the whole variable domain DAGVTQSPTHLIKTRGQQVTLRCSPKSGHDTVSWYQQALGQGPQFIFQYYEEEERQRGNFPDRFSGHQFPNYSSELNVNALLLGDSALYLCASSPRPDRGDNEQFFGPGTRLTVL.

V gene TRBV5-1 combines with J gene TRBJ2-1; D not certain. The germline V gene encodes CDR1 SGHRS and CDR2 YFSETQ. With 0 bases removed from V and 16 bases from J, the gap between germline ends came to 14 bases. The CDR3 covers 12 residues. CDR3 in amino acids: CASSLETAKFFF. Written as DNA, the CDR3 is TGCGCCAGCAGCTTGGAAACAGCAAAGTTTTTCTTC.